These T cell receptor beta chains were read from a single sample in a study of cytomegalovirus exposure and HLA in healthy donors. Sequencing was performed with immunoSEQ multiplex PCR; in TCRdb, only in-frame clones are kept and a portion is missing. The sample includes about 120,000 clones, about 70% of them seen just once. Input material: PBMCs. These TCRs come from a woman between 40 and 55 years old in good health and CMV-seropositive. CDR3s include the opening cysteine and the closing phenylalanine or tryptophan. A D gene is named only where the DNA matches it firmly. Expanded clones are given a class, and other clones once, few, many or no size at all.

D,J,size,V,CDR3,DNA
TRBD1,TRBJ1-1,once,TRBV11-1,CASSQLGQVMNTEAFF,TGTGCCAGCAGCCAACTGGGACAGGTGATGAACACTGAAGCTTTCTTT
TRBD1,TRBJ1-1,few,TRBV7-2,CASSFWDRFMNTEAFF,TGTGCCAGCAGCTTCTGGGACAGATTCATGAACACTGAAGCTTTCTTT
TRBD1,TRBJ1-2,-,TRBV6-5,CASSGSSGGKGYTF,TGTGCCAGCAGTGGGTCATCAGGGGGTAAGGGCTACACCTTC
TRBD1,TRBJ2-5,-,TRBV19,CASSRGLEETQYF,TGTGCCAGTAGCAGGGGGTTGGAAGAGACCCAGTACTTC
-,TRBJ1-6,-,TRBV2,CASRAGFGSPLHF,TGTGCCAGCAGGGCAGGGTTTGGTTCACCCCTCCACTTT
TRBD1,TRBJ1-2,-,TRBV7-9,CASSPRDRELYGYTF,TGTGCCAGCAGCCCCAGGGACAGGGAGCTCTATGGCTACACCTTC
TRBD1,TRBJ1-5,-,TRBV10-2,CASREGQKNQPQHF,TGCGCCAGCAGAGAGGGACAGAAAAATCAGCCCCAGCATTTT
-,TRBJ1-6,-,TRBV15,CATSMEGTYNSPLHF,TGTGCCACCAGCATGGAGGGGACCTATAATTCACCCCTCCACTTT
-,TRBJ2-1,-,TRBV28,CASSFLVSYEQFF,TGTGCCAGCAGTTTCCTAGTTTCTTATGAGCAGTTCTTC
-,TRBJ1-2,once,TRBV9,CASSEGGAGRYGYTF,TGTGCCAGCAGCGAGGGGGGGGCGGGGAGGTATGGCTACACCTTC
-,TRBJ1-4,few,TRBV30,CAWSRTRGKLFF,TGTGCCTGGAGTCGTACAAGAGGGAAACTGTTTTTT
-,TRBJ2-1,-,TRBV30,CAWRPLGAGAPNEQFF,TGTGCCTGGAGACCCCTTGGGGCAGGCGCACCCAATGAGCAGTTCTTC
TRBD1,TRBJ1-1,-,TRBV19,CASSYRRQGTNTEAFF,TGTGCCAGTAGTTACAGGAGACAGGGGACCAACACTGAAGCTTTCTTT
-,TRBJ1-3,few,TRBV6-5,CASSSSGSGNTIYF,TGTGCCAGCAGTTCCAGTGGCTCTGGAAACACCATATATTTT
-,TRBJ2-7,once,TRBV6-5,CASSYNRYSYEQYF,TGTGCCAGCAGTTATAACAGGTACTCCTACGAGCAGTACTTC
TRBD1,TRBJ1-4,once,TRBV5-1,CASSDDRGNEKLFF,TGCGCCAGCAGCGACGACAGGGGTAATGAAAAACTGTTTTTT
TRBD2,TRBJ2-3,-,TRBV6-5,CASSYALAGNTDTQYF,TGTGCCAGCAGTTACGCTCTAGCGGGGAACACAGATACGCAGTATTTT
-,TRBJ2-7,once,TRBV4-2,CASSQDFRVGDEQYF,TGTGCCAGCAGCCAAGATTTCAGGGTTGGCGACGAGCAGTACTTC
-,TRBJ2-5,-,TRBV5-1,CASRLAEGLQETQYF,TGCGCCAGCAGATTAGCGGAGGGGCTCCAAGAGACCCAGTACTTC
TRBD1,TRBJ1-1,-,TRBV30,CAYQGALEAFF,TGTGCCTATCAGGGGGCTCTTGAAGCTTTCTTT
-,TRBJ2-2,once,TRBV6-6,CAEGENTGELFF,TGTGCCGAGGGGGAGAACACCGGGGAGCTGTTTTTT
-,TRBJ1-2,-,TRBV5-4,CASSSDRLYGYTF,TGTGCCAGCAGCTCAGACAGACTCTATGGCTACACCTTC
TRBD1,TRBJ1-1,-,TRBV5-1,CASREGQVAEAFF,TGCGCCAGCAGGGAGGGACAGGTCGCTGAAGCTTTCTTT
-,TRBJ2-7,-,TRBV28,CASGGFYEQYF,TGTGCCAGCGGCGGATTCTACGAGCAGTACTTC
TRBD2,TRBJ2-5,-,TRBV7-7,CASSFGSGGQETQYF,TGTGCTAGCAGCTTTGGTAGCGGGGGCCAAGAGACCCAGTACTTC
-,TRBJ1-1,-,TRBV19,CASSINVRTEAFF,TGTGCCAGTAGTATAAATGTTCGCACTGAAGCTTTCTTT
TRBD1,TRBJ2-1,once,TRBV18,CASSPKQGVGDNEQFF,TGTGCCAGCTCACCAAAACAGGGGGTGGGAGACAATGAGCAGTTCTTC
TRBD2,TRBJ2-7,-,TRBV19,CASSIIGGGPNEQYF,TGTGCCAGTAGTATTATTGGCGGGGGGCCTAACGAGCAGTACTTC
TRBD1,TRBJ1-5,few,TRBV6-1,CASRPRTGGNQPQHF,TGTGCCAGCAGGCCTAGGACAGGGGGCAATCAGCCCCAGCATTTT
-,TRBJ1-1,-,TRBV19,CASSILGRHTEAFF,TGTGCCAGTAGTATCCTGGGGCGGCACACTGAAGCTTTCTTT
TRBD2,TRBJ2-1,-,TRBV4-2,CASSLSGLADNEQFF,TGTGCCAGCAGCCTTTCGGGACTAGCGGACAATGAGCAGTTCTTC